This T cell receptor beta chain was sequenced in a study of neoadjuvant anti-PD-1 for oral cavity cancer. Study-level information: Patients mostly received three to four biweekly nivolumab doses at 3 mg/kg before surgery. The study, taken as a whole, reports: Only a few patients per response group were TCR-analyzed; validation needed.

Blood libraries mostly used about 0.5 ug genomic DNA, six replicates each. Clones were sequenced by immunoSEQ multiplex PCR, and TCRdb holds only the in-frame ones, with some missing. Among approximately 74,000 clones, 70% to 85% were seen once, and the ten largest hold over 2.5%. The V end was cut by 8 bases, the J end by 9 bases, with 12 bases between. The CDR3 covers 11 residues. Germline V gene sequence: CDR1 MNHEY, CDR2 SVGAGI. Notes on this clone: No antigen is known for it.

The rearrangement links TRBV6-5 to TRBJ2-3, with a weak D call TRBD1 (6 bases). The source material was PBMCs, sampled before nivolumab (anti-PD-1) treatment. The TCR comes from a person between 35 and 79 years old with oral cavity squamous cell carcinoma. In DNA, the CDR3 is TGTGCCAGCGGGTCTGGGGGCACGCAGTATTTT. Translated, it gives CASGSGGTQYF.